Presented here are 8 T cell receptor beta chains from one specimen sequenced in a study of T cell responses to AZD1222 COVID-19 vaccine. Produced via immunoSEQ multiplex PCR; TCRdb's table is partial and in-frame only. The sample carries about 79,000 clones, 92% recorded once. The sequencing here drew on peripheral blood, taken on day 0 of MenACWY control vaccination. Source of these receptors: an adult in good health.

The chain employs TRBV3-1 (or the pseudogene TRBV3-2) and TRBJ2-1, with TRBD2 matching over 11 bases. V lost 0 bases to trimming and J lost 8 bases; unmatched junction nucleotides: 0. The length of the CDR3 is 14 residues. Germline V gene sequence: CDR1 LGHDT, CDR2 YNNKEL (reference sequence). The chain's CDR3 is CASSQETSGDEQFF. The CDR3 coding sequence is TGTGCCAGCAGCCAAGAGACTAGCGGGGATGAGCAGTTCTTC.

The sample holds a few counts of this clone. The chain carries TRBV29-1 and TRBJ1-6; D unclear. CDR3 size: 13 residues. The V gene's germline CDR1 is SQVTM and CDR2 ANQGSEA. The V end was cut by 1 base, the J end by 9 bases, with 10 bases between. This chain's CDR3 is CSVEAEPGSPLHF. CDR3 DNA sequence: TGCAGCGTTGAAGCTGAACCTGGTTCACCCCTCCACTTT.

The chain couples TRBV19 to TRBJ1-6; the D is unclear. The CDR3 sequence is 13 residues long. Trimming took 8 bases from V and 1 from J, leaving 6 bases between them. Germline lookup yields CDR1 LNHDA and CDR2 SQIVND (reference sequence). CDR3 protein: CASGESYNSPLHF. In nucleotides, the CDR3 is TGTGCCAGTGGGGAGTCCTATAATTCACCCCTCCACTTT.

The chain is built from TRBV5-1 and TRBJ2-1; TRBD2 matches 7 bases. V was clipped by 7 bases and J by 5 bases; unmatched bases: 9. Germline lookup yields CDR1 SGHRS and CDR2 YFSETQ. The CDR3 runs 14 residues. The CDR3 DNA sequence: TGCGCCAGCTCTGAGGGAGGGCCGGACAATGAGCAGTTCTTC. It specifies CASSEGGPDNEQFF.

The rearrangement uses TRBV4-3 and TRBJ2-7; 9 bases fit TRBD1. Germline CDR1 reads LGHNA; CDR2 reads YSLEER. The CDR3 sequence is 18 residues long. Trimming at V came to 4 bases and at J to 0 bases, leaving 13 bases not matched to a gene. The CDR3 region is CASSLLGGQGSSSYEQYF. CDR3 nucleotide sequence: TGCGCCAGCAGCCTCCTCGGGGGACAGGGTTCGAGCTCCTACGAGCAGTACTTC.

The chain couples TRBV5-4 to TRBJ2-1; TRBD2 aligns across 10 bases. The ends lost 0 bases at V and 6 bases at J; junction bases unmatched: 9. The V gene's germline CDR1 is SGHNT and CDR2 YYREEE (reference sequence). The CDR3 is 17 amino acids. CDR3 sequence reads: CASSLAGLAGVGNEQFF. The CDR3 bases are TGTGCCAGCAGCTTGGCCGGGCTAGCGGGAGTAGGCAATGAGCAGTTCTTC.

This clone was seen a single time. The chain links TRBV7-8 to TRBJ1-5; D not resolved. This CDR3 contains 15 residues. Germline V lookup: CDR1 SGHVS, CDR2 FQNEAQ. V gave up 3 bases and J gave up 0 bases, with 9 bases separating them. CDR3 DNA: TGTGCCAGCAGCTTCGACGGTTATAGCAATCAGCCCCAGCATTTT. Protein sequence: CASSFDGYSNQPQHF.

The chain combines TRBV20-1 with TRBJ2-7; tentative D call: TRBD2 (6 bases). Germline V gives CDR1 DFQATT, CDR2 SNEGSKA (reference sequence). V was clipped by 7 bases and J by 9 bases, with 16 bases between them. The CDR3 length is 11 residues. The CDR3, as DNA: TGCAGTGTTCCCGGGGCCGGGGGGCAGTACTTC. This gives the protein CSVPGAGGQYF.